This is a list of T cell receptor beta chains from one sample in a study of blood T cell repertoires in COVID-19. Only in-frame clones appear in the TCRdb table, and some are missing; sequencing was by immunoSEQ multiplex PCR. The data hold roughly 3,400 clones, with around 70% observed a single time. Sequencing used peripheral blood. The source is a man between 65 and 80 years old with active COVID-19. CDR3s include the opening cysteine and the closing phenylalanine or tryptophan. The D gene is left open where the match is weak. The size field is filled for only some rows; it gives once, few, many or a size class.

few,TRBJ1-4,-,TRBV27,TGTGCCAGCAGTTTAAGAGGAGAAAAACTGTTTTTT,CASSLRGEKLFF
-,TRBJ1-1,TRBD1,TRBV4-1,TGCGCCAGCAGCCAAGAATGGTTAACAGGGGGCCGTATGAACACTGAAGCTTTCTTT,CASSQEWLTGGRMNTEAFF
-,TRBJ2-7,-,TRBV5-1,TGCGCCAGCAGCTCCCTCCGGGACGGGGGATACGAGCAGTACTTC,CASSSLRDGGYEQYF
large,TRBJ1-2,-,TRBV27,TGTGCCAGCAGTTTATTCACCGACAGGCGTCTTGGCTACACCTTC,CASSLFTDRRLGYTF
large,TRBJ2-7,TRBD2,TRBV7-8,TGTGCCAGCAGCCCTAGCGGGACCTACGAGCAGTACTTC,CASSPSGTYEQYF
once,TRBJ2-5,-,TRBV3-1/TRBV3-2,TGTGCCAGCAGCCGTCCGGACAGAAAAGAGACCCAGTACTTC,CASSRPDRKETQYF
-,TRBJ2-5,TRBD1,TRBV29-1,TGCAGCGTGGAACGGGACAGGGGGCCAGAGACCCAGTACTTC,CSVERDRGPETQYF
-,TRBJ1-1,-,TRBV6-5,TGTGCCAGCAGTTACGTCCGGGTCGGCACTGAAGCTTTCTTT,CASSYVRVGTEAFF
-,TRBJ1-4,-,TRBV5-1,TGCGCCAGCAGCTTGGGCGGGGAAAAACTGTTTTTT,CASSLGGEKLFF
-,TRBJ1-2,TRBD1,TRBV6-5,TGTGCCAGCAGGGGACAGGGATCTAACTATGGCTACACCTTC,CASRGQGSNYGYTF
-,TRBJ2-1,TRBD2,TRBV7-8,TGTGCCAGCAGCTCTCGAGCGGGAGGGGAGCAGTTCTTC,CASSSRAGGEQFF
-,TRBJ1-2,-,TRBV7-9,TGTGCCAGCAGCTTAACGGGACTCGATAACTATGGCTACACCTTC,CASSLTGLDNYGYTF
-,TRBJ1-3,TRBD1,TRBV3-1/TRBV3-2,TGTGCCAGCAAAGGGGGCGGCAGAGGCTCTGGAAACACCATATATTTT,CASKGGGRGSGNTIYF
-,TRBJ1-2,-,TRBV3-1/TRBV3-2,TGTGCCAGCAGCCCGGGTCCGGCTAACTATGGCTACACCTTC,CASSPGPANYGYTF
medium-sized,TRBJ2-2,TRBD1,TRBV19,TGTGCCAGTAGTATGCAGGGGGCCGCCGGGGAGCTGTTTTTT,CASSMQGAAGELFF
-,TRBJ2-7,-,TRBV7-8,TGTGCCAGCAGCTCGACCACCGGGACAACAGGGGAGCAGTACTTC,CASSSTTGTTGEQYF
-,TRBJ1-4,TRBD1,TRBV18,TGTGCCAGCTCACAGATGGGACAGTACGAAAAACTGTTTTTT,CASSQMGQYEKLFF
once,TRBJ2-2,TRBD2,TRBV18,TGTGCCAGCTCATCTAGCGGGGGCTCGAACACCGGGGAGCTGTTTTTT,CASSSSGGSNTGELFF
-,TRBJ1-4,-,TRBV6-5,TGTGCCAGCAGTTACGCCATCGGGGAAAAACTGTTTTTT,CASSYAIGEKLFF
few,TRBJ1-5,-,TRBV27,TGTGCCAGCAGTTCTCGGTCTTCTCAGCCCCAGCATTTT,CASSSRSSQPQHF
-,TRBJ2-7,TRBD1,TRBV7-9,TGTGCCAGCAGCTTAGCGTCGGGACAGGGTCCCGAGCAGTACTTC,CASSLASGQGPEQYF
-,TRBJ2-3,-,TRBV7-3,TGTGCCAGCAGCTTAAGTAGCGGCACAGATACGCAGTATTTT,CASSLSSGTDTQYF
few,TRBJ2-7,TRBD1,TRBV5-8,TGTGCCAGCAGCGGTGGGGGGACAGGGCCCTACGAGCAGTACTTC,CASSGGGTGPYEQYF
-,TRBJ2-2,TRBD2,TRBV6-2/TRBV6-3,TGTGCCAGCAGTTCGTCGGCGACTAGCGGGCCCACCGGGGAGCTGTTTTTT,CASSSSATSGPTGELFF
few,TRBJ2-7,-,TRBV9,TGTGCCAGCAGCGTAGGGGGGCGCTGGGACGAGCAGTACTTC,CASSVGGRWDEQYF
-,TRBJ1-2,-,TRBV6-6,TGTGCCAGCACCCTGGGCGAGGCGGGGGAGGCTGGCTACACCTTC,CASTLGEAGEAGYTF
-,TRBJ2-1,TRBD2,TRBV7-2,TGTGCCAGCAGACTTCTAGCGGGAGGATACAATGAGCAGTTCTTC,CASRLLAGGYNEQFF
-,TRBJ2-1,-,TRBV9,TGTGCCAGCAGCGTAGCTTGGCCGGGAGATAAGCAGTTCTTC,CASSVAWPGDKQFF
-,TRBJ1-6,-,TRBV30,TGTGCCTGGAAATCGGGCTCCTATAATTCACCCCTCCACTTT,CAWKSGSYNSPLHF
-,TRBJ2-2,TRBD2,TRBV12-5,TGTGCTAGTGGTCAAAGACTAGCGGGGTACACCGGGGAGCTGTTTTTT,CASGQRLAGYTGELFF
-,TRBJ2-5,TRBD1,TRBV7-2,TGTGCCAGCAGCCTGACAGGGTTTCAAGAGACCCAGTACTTC,CASSLTGFQETQYF
-,TRBJ2-7,-,TRBV10-3,TGTGCCATCAGTGTGGGCAGGGGAAACTACGAGCAGTACTTC,CAISVGRGNYEQYF
-,TRBJ1-1,-,TRBV19,TGTGCCAGTAGCAGACCCGGTGGAGCGAGCACTGAAGCTTTCTTT,CASSRPGGASTEAFF
-,TRBJ2-2,TRBD1,TRBV24-1,TGTGCCACCAGGACGGGACAGGGGACGTCCATGGGGGAGCTGTTTTTT,CATRTGQGTSMGELFF
-,TRBJ1-5,-,TRBV7-8,TGTGCCAGCAGCTTAGGGGGGGGACTCAATCAGCCCCAGCATTTT,CASSLGGGLNQPQHF
few,TRBJ2-7,TRBD2,TRBV7-9,TGTGTCGGGGAGATAGCGGGTGGCTCCTACGAGCAGTACTTC,CVGEIAGGSYEQYF
-,TRBJ1-4,TRBD1,TRBV18,TGTGCCAGCTCATCCGGGACAGTTTATGAAAAACTGTTTTTT,CASSSGTVYEKLFF
-,TRBJ2-3,TRBD1,TRBV24-1,TGTGCCACCAGTGATGCTTCCAGGGGGTTGTGGGATACGCAGTATTTT,CATSDASRGLWDTQYF
-,TRBJ2-7,TRBD1,TRBV29-1,TGCAGCGTTGAACAGGGACAGTACGGGCAGCAGTACTTC,CSVEQGQYGQQYF
-,TRBJ2-1,TRBD2,TRBV7-3,TGTGCCAGCAGCCCGGGTCTGGGACTAGCGGGATTCTATGAGCAGTTCTTC,CASSPGLGLAGFYEQFF
-,TRBJ2-7,-,TRBV27,TGTGCCAGCATGGGGGGGGCCTCCTACGAGCAGTACTTC,CASMGGASYEQYF
few,TRBJ1-6,-,TRBV4-3,TGCGCCAGCAGCCAAGATCGGAGCAGTTATAATTCACCCCTCCACTTT,CASSQDRSSYNSPLHF
once,TRBJ1-6,TRBD1,TRBV2,TGTGCCAGCAATCTGCAGGGGGCATCGTCACCCCTCCACTTT,CASNLQGASSPLHF
-,TRBJ2-1,-,TRBV2,TGTGCCAGCAGTGGGCTAGCTGTATACAATGAGCAGTTCTTC,CASSGLAVYNEQFF
-,TRBJ2-3,TRBD2,TRBV12-5,TGTGCTAGTGGTTGGCGGGAGACCACAGATACGCAGTATTTT,CASGWRETTDTQYF
-,TRBJ1-2,TRBD1,TRBV6-2/TRBV6-3,TGTGCCAGCAGTTCCAGGACAGGGCCCTATGGCTACACCTTC,CASSSRTGPYGYTF
-,TRBJ1-1,-,TRBV6-5,TGTGCCAGCAGGGCCCCAACAGGGACTGAAGCTTTCTTT,CASRAPTGTEAFF
-,TRBJ2-2,-,TRBV2,TGTGCCAGCAGTGTGATAGAGGCATCCACCGGGGAGCTGTTTTTT,CASSVIEASTGELFF
-,TRBJ2-3,TRBD2,TRBV6-6,TGTGCCAGCAGGGATAGCGGGGAGGGAGATACGCAGTATTTT,CASRDSGEGDTQYF
-,TRBJ2-1,-,TRBV6-2/TRBV6-3,TGTGCCAGCAGTTACTCGGGCGCAGACAATGAGCAGTTCTTC,CASSYSGADNEQFF
-,TRBJ2-7,-,TRBV6-5,TGTGCCAGCGCCCCCGGGGGAGGAGGGTACGAGCAGTACTTC,CASAPGGGGYEQYF
-,TRBJ2-5,-,TRBV3-1/TRBV3-2,TGTGCCAGCAGCCAAGGGGGGGTAGAGACCCAGTACTTC,CASSQGGVETQYF
-,TRBJ2-1,TRBD1,TRBV2,TGTGCCAGCAGATATACAGGGGTCATAAACAATGAGCAGTTCTTC,CASRYTGVINNEQFF
medium-sized,TRBJ1-1,-,TRBV4-3,TGCGCCAGCAGCCAAGAAAGTAGCCAGCAACTCGAAGCTTTCTTT,CASSQESSQQLEAFF
-,TRBJ1-6,TRBD1,TRBV5-1,TGCGCCAGCAGCTCGGGACAGGGTTCTAGCTCCTATAATTCACCCCTCCACTTT,CASSSGQGSSSYNSPLHF
-,TRBJ1-2,-,TRBV29-1,TGCAGCGCCAATCGGGCGGGTGGCTACACCTTC,CSANRAGGYTF
-,TRBJ2-1,TRBD2,TRBV24-1,TGTGCCACCAGTGATGGGCTAGCGGGCATCTACAATGAGCAGTTCTTC,CATSDGLAGIYNEQFF
-,TRBJ1-1,-,TRBV5-1,TGCGCCAGCAGCATGGGGCACCTGAACACTGAAGCTTTCTTT,CASSMGHLNTEAFF
-,TRBJ1-1,TRBD1,TRBV3-1/TRBV3-2,TGTGCCAGCAGCCAAGATACGGGACAGGGGGGAATGAACACTGAAGCTTTCTTT,CASSQDTGQGGMNTEAFF